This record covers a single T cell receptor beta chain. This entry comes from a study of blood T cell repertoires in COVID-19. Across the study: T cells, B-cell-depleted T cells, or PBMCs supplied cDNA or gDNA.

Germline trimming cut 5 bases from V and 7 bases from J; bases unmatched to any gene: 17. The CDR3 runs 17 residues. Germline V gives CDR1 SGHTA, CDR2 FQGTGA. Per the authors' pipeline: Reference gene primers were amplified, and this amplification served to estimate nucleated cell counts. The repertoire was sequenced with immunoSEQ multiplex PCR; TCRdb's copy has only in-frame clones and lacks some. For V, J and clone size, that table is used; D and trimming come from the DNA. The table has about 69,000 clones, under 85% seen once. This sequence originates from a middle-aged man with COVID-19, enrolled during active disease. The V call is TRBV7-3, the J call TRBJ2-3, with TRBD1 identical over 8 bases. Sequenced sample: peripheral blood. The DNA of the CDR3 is TGTGCCAGCAGCAAGACTCCAGGGGGCGGCCGTAAACATACGCAGTATTTT. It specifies CASSKTPGGGRKHTQYF.